The source of this TCR beta chain is a study of control samples from healthy donors and cancer patients. V shed 4 bases and J 6 bases; nucleotides not matched to a gene: 0. The germline V gene has CDR1 SQVTM and CDR2 ANQGSEA. This CDR3 spans 12 amino acids. TCRdb's table, derived via immunoSEQ multiplex PCR, lists solely in-frame clones and lacks some. The table records roughly 170,000 clones, 88% of them present only once. The genes are TRBV29-1 and TRBJ2-3, with 11 positions matching TRBD1. The source material was blood. The sequence came from a woman in her twenties or thirties in good health. CDR3 sequence reads: CSVGTGGDTQYF. In nucleotides, the CDR3 is TGCAGCGTTGGGACAGGGGGCGATACGCAGTATTTT.